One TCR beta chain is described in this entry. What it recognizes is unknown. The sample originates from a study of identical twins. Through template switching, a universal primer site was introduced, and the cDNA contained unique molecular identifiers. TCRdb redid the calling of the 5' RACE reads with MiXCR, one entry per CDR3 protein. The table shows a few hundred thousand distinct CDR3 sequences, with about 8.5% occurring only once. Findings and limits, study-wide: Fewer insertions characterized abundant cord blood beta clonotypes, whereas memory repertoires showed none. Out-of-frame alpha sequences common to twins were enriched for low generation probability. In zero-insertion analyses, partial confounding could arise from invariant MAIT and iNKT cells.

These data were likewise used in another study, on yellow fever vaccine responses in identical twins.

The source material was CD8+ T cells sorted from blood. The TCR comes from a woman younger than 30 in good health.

CDR3 bases: TGTGCCAGCAGTTATCCCGGACAGAGCTCCTACGAGCAGTACTTC. Translated: CASSYPGQSSYEQYF. The J gene is TRBJ2-7, the V gene TRBV6-5; a weak D match, TRBD1 (6 bases). CDR1 and CDR2 (germline): MNHEY, SVGAGI. The CDR3 runs to 15 residues. Trimming removed 3 bases from V and 0 bases from J, with 12 bases in between.